Following are 19 T cell receptor beta chains from one sample sequenced in a study of blood T cell repertoires in COVID-19. Profiled with immunoSEQ multiplex PCR; TCRdb holds only in-frame clones, not every one. Of about 40,000 clones detected, about nine tenths appear once; the ten largest clones hold around 15%. Sequenced sample: peripheral blood. The origin of the receptors is a man between 65 and 85 years old with active COVID-19.

This chain uses TRBV23-1 with TRBJ2-7; 7 bases map to TRBD1. TRBV23-1 is noted as an ORF with a role that remains uncertain. The CDR3 sequence is 15 residues long. The ends lost 8 bases at V and 6 bases at J; junction bases unmatched: 16. The CDR3, as DNA: TGCGCCAGCCGTCTGAGACAGGGAGCCCCTCCCGAGCAGTACTTC. Translation: CASRLRQGAPPEQYF.

CDR3 nucleotide sequence: TGTGCCAGCAGTTACGCGAGGCTGTCTGGGGCCAACGTCCTGACTTTC. Residues: CASSYARLSGANVLTF. The chain recombines TRBV6-2 or TRBV6-3 with TRBJ2-6, with D hard to call. CDR3 length: 16 residues. The germline V and J ends were trimmed by 2 bases and 1 base, with 9 bases remaining between them. From germline, CDR1 is MNHEY and CDR2 SVGEGT.

This chain links TRBV5-1 with TRBJ2-1, with a tentative D call TRBD1 (6 bases). V was clipped by 4 bases and J by 6 bases, with 11 bases between them. Germline-derived CDR1 and CDR2 are SGHRS and YFSETQ. There are 13 residues in the CDR3. CDR3 region: CASSVTGSNEQFF. In DNA, the CDR3 is TGCGCCAGCAGCGTTACAGGGTCCAATGAGCAGTTCTTC.

This sequence joins TRBV28 and TRBJ2-3; 9 positions match TRBD2. Germline CDR1 reads MDHEN; CDR2 reads SYDVKM. The CDR3 sequence is 16 residues long. Trimming at V came to 4 bases and at J to 5 bases, leaving 10 bases not matched to a gene. CDR3 loop: CASSSLAGGREDTQYF. DNA for the CDR3: TGTGCCAGCAGTTCCCTCGCGGGGGGGCGTGAAGATACGCAGTATTTT. The full variable domain, in which reference TRBV28 and TRBJ2-3 provide the parts outside the CDR3, is DVKVTQSSRYLVKRTGEKVFLECVQDMDHENMFWYRQDPGLGLRLIYFSYDVKMKEKGDIPEGYSVSREKKERFSLILESASTNQTSMYLCASSSLAGGREDTQYFGPGTRLTVL.

This rearrangement joins TRBV27 to TRBJ1-2; possible D gene TRBD1, 6 bases. The CDR3 has 12 amino acids. The germline CDR1 and CDR2 sequences are MNHEY and SMNVEV (reference sequence). Trimming left V 10 bases short and J 4 bases short, with 13 bases between. The DNA for the CDR3 is TGTGCCATCAAGGACAGTACCTATGGCTACACCTTC. Protein: CAIKDSTYGYTF.

The J gene is TRBJ2-5, the V gene TRBV6-1; 11 nucleotides match TRBD2. J lost 0 bases, V lost 3 bases, and 6 bases had no gene match. The V gene's germline CDR1 is MNHNS and CDR2 SASEGT. The CDR3 loop spans 17 amino acids. Here the CDR3 DNA reads TGTGCCAGCAGTGAGAGGTTAGCGGGGGGGTACCAAGAGACCCAGTACTTC. It is translated as CASSERLAGGYQETQYF.

The count of this clone is one. This chain links TRBV19 with TRBJ1-1, with 11 bases aligning to TRBD1. Unmatched junction bases numbered 6, after V lost 6 bases and J lost 6 bases. The CDR3 runs to 14 residues. From germline, CDR1 is LNHDA and CDR2 SQIVND (reference sequence). Written as DNA, the CDR3 is TGTGCCAGTAGGATCCGGGACAGGGGGGCTGAAGCTTTCTTT. Translated, it gives CASRIRDRGAEAFF.

The chain is built from TRBV6-5 and TRBJ1-2, with D unresolved. The CDR3 covers 12 residues. Per germline, CDR1 MNHEY and CDR2 SVGAGI. Between the trimmed V and J ends, which lost 8 bases and 8 bases, there was a span of 15 bases. CDR3 sequence (DNA): TGTGCCAGCGCCCGTGACGGAGGGGGCTACACCTTC. It codes for CASARDGGGYTF.

Written as DNA, the CDR3 is TGTGCCAGCAGCCCCAGGGCGGTAACAGGGGGCCACACCGGGGAGCTGTTTTTT. Its translation: CASSPRAVTGGHTGELFF. V usage is TRBV7-3 and J usage is TRBJ2-2, with 9 bases identical to TRBD1. Trimming removed 5 bases from V and 3 bases from J; junction bases left unmatched: 13. Germline-derived CDR1 and CDR2 are SGHTA and FQGTGA. The CDR3 covers 18 residues.

J is TRBJ1-1 and V is TRBV9; perhaps TRBD1 as D (5 bases). V was trimmed by 3 bases and J by 1 base, leaving 13 bases between them. CDR3 size: 15 residues. Germline V gives CDR1 SGDLS, CDR2 YYNGEE. The CDR3 nucleotides are TGTGCCAGCAGCGCAGGGTCGGAATCGAACACTGAAGCTTTCTTT. Translating it yields CASSAGSESNTEAFF. The whole variable domain, filled in from reference TRBV9 and TRBJ1-1, reads DSGVTQTPKHLITATGQRVTLRCSPRSGDLSVYWYQQSLDQGLQFLIQYYNGEERAKGNILERFSAQQFPDLHSELNLSSLELGDSALYFCASSAGSESNTEAFFGQGTRLTVV.

The chain carries TRBV7-2 and TRBJ2-3, with 11 bases matching TRBD2. Germline CDR1 is SGHTA and CDR2 is FQGNSA. J gave up 6 bases and V 2 bases, and 4 bases lay outside the gene matches. This CDR3 comprises 15 residues. The CDR3 is CASSLWLAGGDTQYF. DNA of the CDR3: TGTGCCAGCAGCTTATGGCTAGCGGGGGGTGATACGCAGTATTTT.

The chain employs TRBV6-5 and TRBJ2-2; maybe TRBD1 (7 bases). V dropped 6 bases and J dropped 6 bases, with 20 bases sitting between them. CDR1 and CDR2 (germline): MNHEY, SVGAGI. The CDR3 consists of 16 residues. CDR3 protein: CASRYTGASVAGELFF. Here the CDR3 DNA reads TGTGCCAGCAGGTACACAGGGGCTAGCGTTGCCGGGGAGCTGTTTTTT.

This chain links TRBV6-2 or TRBV6-3 with TRBJ1-1, with 9 bases identical to TRBD1. CDR3 length equals 16 residues. The junction had 11 bases not matched to a gene; V was cut back by 5 bases and J by 4 bases. Germline V gives CDR1 MNHEY, CDR2 SVGEGT. DNA of the CDR3: TGTGCCAGCAGTCGCAGACAGGGGGTAGTGGGCACTGAAGCTTTCTTT. Translation gives CASSRRQGVVGTEAFF.

This chain uses TRBV12-1 with TRBJ2-7; the D call in the table, TRBD2, was not verified against the DNA. TRBV12-1 is flagged as a pseudogene. CDR3 length: 17 amino acids. CDR3 bases: TGTGCCAGCAGCTTTGGGGGGAGGGGGGCCCACTCCTACGAGCAGTACTTC. It is translated as CASSFGGRGAHSYEQYF.

This chain joins TRBV25-1 and TRBJ2-1; tentatively, D is TRBD2 (7 bases). The CDR3 extends over 15 amino acids. V lost 7 bases and J lost 8, with 21 bases in between. Germline values: CDR1 MGHDK, CDR2 SYGVNS. This CDR3 is CASTDVGGAIHEQFF. The DNA for the CDR3 is TGTGCCAGCACCGACGTTGGGGGGGCGATACATGAGCAGTTCTTC.

The chain uses TRBV7-8 and TRBJ2-6, with 8 bases lining up with TRBD1. This CDR3 spans 19 amino acids. Germline V gene lookup returns CDR1 SGHVS and CDR2 FQNEAQ. Trimming took 4 bases from V and 0 from J; bases not matched to a gene: 11. CDR3 sequence: CASSYRGGQGNSGANVLTF. In nucleotides, the CDR3 is TGTGCCAGCAGCTACAGGGGCGGACAGGGCAACTCTGGGGCCAACGTCCTGACTTTC.

The chain combines TRBV6-1 with TRBJ2-2, with a weak D call TRBD1 (5 bases). Germline values: CDR1 MNHNS, CDR2 SASEGT. V lost 2 bases and J 3 bases, leaving 10 bases between the germline ends. The CDR3 covers 15 residues. The CDR3 bases are TGTGCCAGCAGTGAACGGTCACAGGACACCGGGGAGCTGTTTTTT. This gives the protein CASSERSQDTGELFF.

This clone has a handful of counts. The chain uses TRBV25-1 and TRBJ2-7; weak D call: TRBD1 (5 bases). Germline CDR1 reads MGHDK; CDR2 reads SYGVNS. The CDR3 runs to 15 residues. With 1 base removed from V and 0 bases from J, the gap between germline ends came to 10 bases. CDR3 nucleotide sequence: TGTGCCAGCAGTGAATTCAGGCAGGGCTCCTACGAGCAGTACTTC. Translating gives CASSEFRQGSYEQYF.

CDR3 sequence: CASSQTDRGYNEQFF. DNA of the CDR3: TGTGCCAGCAGCCAAACCGACAGGGGCTACAATGAGCAGTTCTTC. The rearrangement joins TRBV6-5 to TRBJ2-1, with TRBD1 matching 8 bases. Trimming removed 6 bases from V and 3 bases from J; junction bases left unmatched: 7. The CDR3 covers 15 residues. The germline CDR1 and CDR2 sequences are MNHEY and SVGAGI.